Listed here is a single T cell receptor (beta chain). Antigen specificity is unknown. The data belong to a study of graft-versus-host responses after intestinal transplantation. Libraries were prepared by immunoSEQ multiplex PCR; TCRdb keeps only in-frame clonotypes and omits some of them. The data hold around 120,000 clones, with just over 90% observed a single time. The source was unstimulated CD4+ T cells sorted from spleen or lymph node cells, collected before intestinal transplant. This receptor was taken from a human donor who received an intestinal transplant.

The CDR3 is CASSYSAGLTNEKLFF. The CDR3 nucleotides are TGTGCCAGCAGTTACTCGGCAGGGCTAACTAATGAAAAACTGTTTTTT. The chain uses TRBV6-6 and TRBJ1-4; maybe TRBD1 (5 bases). CDR1 MNHNY and CDR2 SVGAGI come from the germline V gene (reference sequence). V was pared by 0 bases and J by 1 base, with 9 bases between. The CDR3 covers 16 residues.